Listed below are T cell receptor beta chains from one sample, sequenced in a study of blood T cell repertoires in COVID-19. Data came from immunoSEQ multiplex PCR; TCRdb stores just in-frame clones and leaves some out. The table shows under 200,000 clones, with about 86% occurring only once. The sample was peripheral blood. The receptors originated from a man aged 55-75 years with acute or convalescent COVID-19. CDR3s include the opening cysteine and the closing phenylalanine or tryptophan. D genes are given only for firm matches. Size is stated for part of the rows, as once, few or many counts, or as a class when the clone is expanded.

j_call: TRBJ2-7
clone_size: .
v_call: TRBV3-1/TRBV3-2
d_call: TRBD2
cdr3_aa: CASSKSGSSYEQYF
cdr3_nt: TGTGCCAGCAGCAAAAGCGGGAGCTCCTACGAGCAGTACTTC

j_call: TRBJ2-2
clone_size: .
v_call: TRBV11-3
d_call: .
cdr3_aa: CASSLEGAGRTGELFF
cdr3_nt: TGTGCCAGCAGCTTAGAAGGGGCAGGGCGCACCGGGGAGCTGTTTTTT

j_call: TRBJ2-4
clone_size: .
v_call: TRBV29-1
d_call: .
cdr3_aa: CSVGWGGPSMGNIQYF
cdr3_nt: TGCAGCGTTGGCTGGGGCGGACCATCCATGGGGAACATTCAGTACTTC

j_call: TRBJ2-7
clone_size: .
v_call: TRBV7-3
d_call: .
cdr3_aa: CASSLGASNYEQYF
cdr3_nt: TGTGCCAGCAGCTTAGGGGCCAGTAACTACGAGCAGTACTTC

j_call: TRBJ2-7
clone_size: .
v_call: TRBV24-1
d_call: .
cdr3_aa: CATSDPGQELYEQYF
cdr3_nt: TGTGCCACCAGTGATCCGGGACAAGAACTCTACGAGCAGTACTTC

j_call: TRBJ1-5
clone_size: few
v_call: TRBV18
d_call: TRBD1
cdr3_aa: CASSPTGAVQPQHF
cdr3_nt: TGTGCCAGCTCACCTACAGGGGCTGTGCAGCCCCAGCATTTT

j_call: TRBJ2-1
clone_size: .
v_call: TRBV7-8
d_call: TRBD2
cdr3_aa: CASTLLAGPSVGYYNEQFF
cdr3_nt: TGTGCCAGCACCCTGCTAGCGGGCCCTTCTGTCGGTTATTACAATGAGCAGTTCTTC

j_call: TRBJ1-4
clone_size: .
v_call: TRBV5-1
d_call: TRBD1
cdr3_aa: CASSIRDRGEKLFF
cdr3_nt: TGCGCCAGCAGCATCCGGGACAGGGGCGAAAAACTGTTTTTT

j_call: TRBJ2-7
clone_size: .
v_call: TRBV28
d_call: TRBD2
cdr3_aa: CASSRGGTNPYEQYF
cdr3_nt: TGTGCCAGCAGTCGGGGGGGGACTAACCCCTACGAGCAGTACTTC

j_call: TRBJ2-7
clone_size: .
v_call: TRBV10-3
d_call: TRBD1
cdr3_aa: CAISEGQTYEQYF
cdr3_nt: TGTGCCATCAGCGAGGGACAGACCTACGAGCAGTACTTC

j_call: TRBJ2-3
clone_size: .
v_call: TRBV6-6
d_call: .
cdr3_aa: CASSDLGSKGGDTQYF
cdr3_nt: TGTGCCAGCAGTGACTTGGGTTCGAAGGGGGGGGATACGCAGTATTTT

j_call: TRBJ1-5
clone_size: .
v_call: TRBV6-5
d_call: .
cdr3_aa: CASMWRNSNQPQHF
cdr3_nt: TGTGCCAGCATGTGGAGGAATAGCAATCAGCCCCAGCATTTT

j_call: TRBJ2-1
clone_size: .
v_call: TRBV13
d_call: TRBD2
cdr3_aa: CASSLGGLAGLSSSYNEQFF
cdr3_nt: TGTGCCAGCAGCTTAGGGGGACTAGCGGGCCTTTCGAGCTCCTACAATGAGCAGTTCTTC

j_call: TRBJ1-6
clone_size: .
v_call: TRBV28
d_call: .
cdr3_aa: CASRGGMEYSPLHF
cdr3_nt: TGTGCCAGCAGGGGAGGGATGGAATATTCACCCCTCCACTTT

j_call: TRBJ2-7
clone_size: .
v_call: TRBV27
d_call: TRBD2
cdr3_aa: CASGILGLADDYEQYF
cdr3_nt: TGTGCCAGCGGAATTCTAGGACTAGCGGATGACTACGAGCAGTACTTC